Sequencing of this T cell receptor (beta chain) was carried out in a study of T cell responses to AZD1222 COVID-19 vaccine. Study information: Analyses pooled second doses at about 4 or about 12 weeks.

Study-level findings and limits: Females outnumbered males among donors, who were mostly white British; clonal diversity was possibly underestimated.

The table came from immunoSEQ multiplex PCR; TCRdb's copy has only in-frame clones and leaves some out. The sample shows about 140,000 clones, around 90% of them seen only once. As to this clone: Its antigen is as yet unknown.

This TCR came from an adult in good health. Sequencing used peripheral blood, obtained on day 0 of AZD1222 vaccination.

The DNA of the CDR3 is TGTGCCACCAGTGAACGTACTAGCGGGAGAGTCTTAAGCAGTTACAATGAGCAGTTCTTC. It is translated as CATSERTSGRVLSSYNEQFF. The rearrangement uses TRBV24-1 and TRBJ2-1; 11 bases fit TRBD2. This CDR3 is built from 20 residues. The V segment lost 4 bases and the J segment 4 bases; nucleotides outside the gene matches: 17. CDR1 and CDR2 from the germline V gene are KGHDR and SFDVKD.